A single sample gave rise to the 3 T cell receptor beta chains below, sequenced in a study of blood T cell repertoires in COVID-19. TCRdb keeps only in-frame clones here, not all; method: immunoSEQ multiplex PCR. In the table there are 150,000 to 200,000 clones, under 95% of which are singletons. The sequenced material came from peripheral blood. These receptors all stem from a man between 60 and 70 years old with active or convalescent COVID-19.

The chain links TRBV5-1 to TRBJ1-6; 8 nucleotides align to TRBD1. Looked up from germline, CDR1 is SGHRS and CDR2 is YFSETQ. The CDR3 covers 15 residues. Trimming removed 4 bases from V and 5 bases from J; junction bases left unmatched: 5. DNA of the CDR3: TGCGCCAGCAGCATGACAGGGGTAGATAATTCACCCCTCCACTTT. Amino acid sequence: CASSMTGVDNSPLHF.

The CDR3 here is CAISEDSRPTYEQYF. The CDR3 nucleotides read TGTGCCATCAGTGAGGACAGCAGGCCCACCTACGAGCAGTACTTC. This sequence joins TRBV10-3 and TRBJ2-7; D may be TRBD1 (5 bases). From germline, CDR1 is ENHRY and CDR2 SYGVKD. V lost 2 bases and J lost 2, with 13 bases in between. The length of the CDR3 is 15 residues.

This chain uses TRBV6-5 with TRBJ1-3, with a weak D call TRBD1 (6 bases). Looked up from germline, CDR1 is MNHEY and CDR2 is SVGAGI. There are 15 residues in the CDR3. Trimming left V 6 bases short and J 2 bases short, with 14 bases between. The CDR3 loop reads CASSPTGTTGNTIYF. CDR3 DNA: TGTGCCAGCAGCCCGACCGGGACAACTGGAAACACCATATATTTT.